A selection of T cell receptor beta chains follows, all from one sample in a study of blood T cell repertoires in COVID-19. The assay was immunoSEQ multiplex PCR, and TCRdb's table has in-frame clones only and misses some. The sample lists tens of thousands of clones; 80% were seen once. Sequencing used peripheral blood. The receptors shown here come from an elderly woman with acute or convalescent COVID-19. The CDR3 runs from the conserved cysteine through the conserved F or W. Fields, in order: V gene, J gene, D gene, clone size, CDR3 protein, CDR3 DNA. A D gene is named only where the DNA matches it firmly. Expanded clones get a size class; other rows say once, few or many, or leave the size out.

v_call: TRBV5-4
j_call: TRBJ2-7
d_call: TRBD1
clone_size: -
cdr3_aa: CASSLPRTGGWDEQYF
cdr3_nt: TGTGCCAGCAGCCTGCCCCGGACAGGCGGTTGGGACGAGCAGTACTTC

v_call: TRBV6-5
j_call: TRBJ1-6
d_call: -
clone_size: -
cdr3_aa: CASRGGRSYNSPLHF
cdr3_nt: TGTGCCAGCAGGGGGGGGCGCTCCTATAATTCACCCCTCCACTTT

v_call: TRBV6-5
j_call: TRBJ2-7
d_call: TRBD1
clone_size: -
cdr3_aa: CASTSWTGPGEQYF
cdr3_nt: TGTGCCAGCACCTCATGGACAGGGCCGGGGGAGCAGTACTTC

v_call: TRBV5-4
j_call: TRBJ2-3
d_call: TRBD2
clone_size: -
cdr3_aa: CASSFRSGRAADTQYF
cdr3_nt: TGTGCCAGCAGCTTCAGAAGCGGGAGGGCAGCGGATACGCAGTATTTT

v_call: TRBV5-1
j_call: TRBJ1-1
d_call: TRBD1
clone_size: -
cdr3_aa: CASSPDRGQDEAFF
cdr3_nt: TGCGCCAGCAGCCCGGACAGGGGGCAGGATGAAGCTTTCTTT

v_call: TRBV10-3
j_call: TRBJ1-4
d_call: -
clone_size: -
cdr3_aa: CAISEPPGLSSANEKLFF
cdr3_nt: TGTGCCATCAGTGAGCCCCCGGGACTGAGCTCGGCTAATGAAAAACTGTTTTTT

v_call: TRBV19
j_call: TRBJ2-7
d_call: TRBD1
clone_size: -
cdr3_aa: CASSLRGQANEQYF
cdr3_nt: TGTGCCAGTAGTCTCAGGGGACAGGCAAACGAGCAGTACTTC

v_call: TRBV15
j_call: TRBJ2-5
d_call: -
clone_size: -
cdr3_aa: CATSRDQVGETQYF
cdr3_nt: TGTGCCACCAGCAGAGATCAGGTTGGGGAGACCCAGTACTTC

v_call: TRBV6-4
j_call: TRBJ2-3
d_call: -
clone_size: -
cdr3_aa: CASSDGAGRPAHTQYF
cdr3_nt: TGTGCCAGCAGTGACGGGGCGGGGCGCCCTGCCCATACGCAGTATTTT

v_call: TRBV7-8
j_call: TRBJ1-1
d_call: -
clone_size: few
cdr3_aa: CASSLGGHNTEAFF
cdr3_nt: TGTGCCAGCAGCTTAGGGGGACACAACACTGAAGCTTTCTTT

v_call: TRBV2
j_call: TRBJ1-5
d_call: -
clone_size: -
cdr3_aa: CASSDYGGASNQPQHF
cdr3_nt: TGTGCCAGCAGTGATTATGGCGGGGCTAGCAATCAGCCCCAGCATTTT

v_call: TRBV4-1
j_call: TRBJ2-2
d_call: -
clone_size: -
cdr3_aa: CAASVQVSRELFF
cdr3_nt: TGCGCCGCATCAGTACAAGTATCGAGGGAGCTGTTTTTT

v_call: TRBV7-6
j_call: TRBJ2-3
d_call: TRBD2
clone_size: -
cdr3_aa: CASSTRLAGTFTDTQYF
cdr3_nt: TGTGCCAGCAGCACCCGACTAGCGGGTACATTCACAGATACGCAGTATTTT

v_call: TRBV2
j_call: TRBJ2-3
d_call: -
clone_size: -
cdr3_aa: CASSESQRVTQYF
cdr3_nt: TGTGCCAGCAGTGAAAGTCAGCGGGTTACGCAGTATTTT

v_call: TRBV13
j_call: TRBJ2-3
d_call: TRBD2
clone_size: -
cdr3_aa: CASSLVWTSEGTDTQYF
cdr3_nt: TGTGCCAGCAGCTTAGTGTGGACTAGCGAGGGCACAGATACGCAGTATTTT

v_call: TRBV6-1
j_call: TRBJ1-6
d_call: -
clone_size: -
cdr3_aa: CASSELLRGRNSPLHF
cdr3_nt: TGTGCCAGCAGTGAATTACTCAGGGGACGGAATTCACCCCTCCACTTT

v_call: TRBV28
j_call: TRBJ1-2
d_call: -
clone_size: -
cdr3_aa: CASSPRGFGYTF
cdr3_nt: TGTGCCAGCAGTCCCCGGGGTTTTGGCTACACCTTC

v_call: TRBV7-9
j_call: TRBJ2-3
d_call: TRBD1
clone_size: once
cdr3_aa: CASSLGRGGQARDTQYF
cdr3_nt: TGTGCCAGCAGCTTAGGTCGTGGGGGACAGGCCCGAGATACGCAGTATTTT

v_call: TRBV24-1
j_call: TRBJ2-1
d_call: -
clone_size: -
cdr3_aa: CATSAASSYNEQFF
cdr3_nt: TGTGCCACCAGTGCGGCTAGCTCCTACAATGAGCAGTTCTTC

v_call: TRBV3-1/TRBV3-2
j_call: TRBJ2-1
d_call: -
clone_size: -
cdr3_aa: CASSPKATGRTYNEQFF
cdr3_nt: TGTGCCAGCAGCCCTAAGGCCACAGGGCGAACATACAATGAGCAGTTCTTC

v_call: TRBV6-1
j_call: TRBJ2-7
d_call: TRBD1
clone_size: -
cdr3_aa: CASSEPGQGAQEQYF
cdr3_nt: TGTGCCAGCAGTGAGCCGGGACAGGGGGCGCAAGAGCAGTACTTC

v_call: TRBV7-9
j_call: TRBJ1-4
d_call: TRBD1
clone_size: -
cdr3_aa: CASSLAGQGATNEKLFF
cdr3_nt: TGTGCCAGCAGCTTAGCAGGGCAGGGGGCAACTAATGAAAAACTGTTTTTT

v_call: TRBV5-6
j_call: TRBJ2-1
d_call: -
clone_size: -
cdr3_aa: CASSGYLERNEQFF
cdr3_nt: TGTGCCAGCAGTGGGTACCTTGAGCGCAATGAGCAGTTCTTC

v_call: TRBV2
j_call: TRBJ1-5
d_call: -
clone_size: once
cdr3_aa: CASRAGHSNQPQHF
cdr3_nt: TGTGCCAGCCGTGCGGGTCATAGCAATCAGCCCCAGCATTTT

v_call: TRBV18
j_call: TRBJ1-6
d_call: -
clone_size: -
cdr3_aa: CASSISGGLKRNSPLHF
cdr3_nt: TGTGCCAGCTCCATAAGTGGAGGCCTCAAGAGGAATTCACCCCTCCACTTT

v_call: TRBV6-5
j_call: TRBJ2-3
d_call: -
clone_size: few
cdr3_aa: CASSRRGDTQYF
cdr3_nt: TGTGCCAGCAGCCGCAGGGGTGATACGCAGTATTTT

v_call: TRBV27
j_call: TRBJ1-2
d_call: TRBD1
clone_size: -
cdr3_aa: CASSLSMTGAFYGYTF
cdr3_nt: TGTGCCAGCAGTTTATCGATGACAGGGGCCTTCTATGGCTACACCTTC

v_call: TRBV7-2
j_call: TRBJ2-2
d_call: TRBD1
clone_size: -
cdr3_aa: CASSPQGMNTGELFF
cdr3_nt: TGTGCCAGCAGCCCACAGGGGATGAACACCGGGGAGCTGTTTTTT

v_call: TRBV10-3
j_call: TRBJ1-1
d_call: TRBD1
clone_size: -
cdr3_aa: CAISAFWTGDKNTEAFF
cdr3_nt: TGTGCCATCAGTGCGTTCTGGACAGGGGACAAGAACACTGAAGCTTTCTTT

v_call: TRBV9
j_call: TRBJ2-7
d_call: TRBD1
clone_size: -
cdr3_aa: CASSGGQGSSYEQYF
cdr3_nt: TGTGCCAGCAGCGGGGGACAGGGGTCCTCCTACGAGCAGTACTTC

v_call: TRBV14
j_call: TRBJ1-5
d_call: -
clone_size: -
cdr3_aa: CASSQDGVQPQHF
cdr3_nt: TGTGCCAGCAGCCAAGACGGGGTTCAGCCCCAGCATTTT

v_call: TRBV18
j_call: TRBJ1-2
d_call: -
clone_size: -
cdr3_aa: CASSPGEGRANYGYTF
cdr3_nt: TGTGCCAGCTCACCAGGGGAGGGGAGAGCAAACTATGGCTACACCTTC

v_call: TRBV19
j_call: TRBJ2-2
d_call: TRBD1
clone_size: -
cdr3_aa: CASSTRGQGNTGELFF
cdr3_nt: TGTGCCAGTAGTACCAGGGGACAGGGGAACACCGGGGAGCTGTTTTTT

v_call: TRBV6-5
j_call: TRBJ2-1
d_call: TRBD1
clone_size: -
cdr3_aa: CASSYSSGGAYNEQFF
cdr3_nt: TGTGCCAGCAGTTACTCATCAGGGGGCGCTTACAATGAGCAGTTCTTC

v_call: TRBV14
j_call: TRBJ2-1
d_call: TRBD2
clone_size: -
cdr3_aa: CASSQEGRRESEQFF
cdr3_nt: TGTGCCAGCAGCCAAGAAGGGCGGCGGGAGTCTGAGCAGTTCTTC

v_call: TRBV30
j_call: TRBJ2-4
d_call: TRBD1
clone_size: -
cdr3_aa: CAWSVGTGGKAKNIQYF
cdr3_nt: TGTGCCTGGAGTGTCGGAACAGGGGGCAAGGCCAAAAACATTCAGTACTTC

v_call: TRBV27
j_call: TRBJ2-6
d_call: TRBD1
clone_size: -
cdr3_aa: CASSRDRGSSGANVLTF
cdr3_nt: TGTGCCAGCAGCCGTGACAGGGGAAGCTCTGGGGCCAACGTCCTGACTTTC

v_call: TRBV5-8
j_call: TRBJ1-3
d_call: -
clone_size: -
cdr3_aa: CASSLRGGSGNTIYF
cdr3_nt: TGTGCCAGCAGCTTGAGAGGTGGTTCTGGAAACACCATATATTTT

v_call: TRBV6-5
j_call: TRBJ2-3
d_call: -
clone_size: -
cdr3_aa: CASKLGPTDTQYF
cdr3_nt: TGTGCCAGCAAACTAGGTCCAACAGATACGCAGTATTTT

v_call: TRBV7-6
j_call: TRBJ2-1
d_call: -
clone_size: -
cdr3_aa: CASSSQHHTLMYNEQFF
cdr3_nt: TGTGCCAGCAGCTCCCAACACCACACGTTGATGTACAATGAGCAGTTCTTC

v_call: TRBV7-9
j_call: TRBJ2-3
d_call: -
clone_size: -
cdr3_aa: CASSLSDTQYF
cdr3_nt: TGTGCCAGCAGCTTATCTGATACGCAGTATTTT

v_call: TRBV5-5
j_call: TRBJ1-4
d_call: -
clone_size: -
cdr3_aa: CASSLGRVDEKLFF
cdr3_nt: TGTGCCAGCAGCTTGGGCAGGGTAGATGAAAAACTGTTTTTT

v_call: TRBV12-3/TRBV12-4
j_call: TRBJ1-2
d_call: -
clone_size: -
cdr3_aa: CASSFWQARGYTF
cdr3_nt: TGTGCCAGCAGTTTTTGGCAGGCACGGGGCTACACCTTC

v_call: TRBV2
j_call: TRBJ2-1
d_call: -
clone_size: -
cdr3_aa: CASSPDSSYNEQFF
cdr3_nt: TGTGCCAGCAGTCCGGACAGCTCCTACAATGAGCAGTTCTTC

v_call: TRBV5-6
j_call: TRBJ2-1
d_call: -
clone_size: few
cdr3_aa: CASSLAHPAPQREQFF
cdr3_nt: TGTGCCAGCAGCTTGGCTCATCCGGCCCCGCAGCGGGAGCAGTTCTTC